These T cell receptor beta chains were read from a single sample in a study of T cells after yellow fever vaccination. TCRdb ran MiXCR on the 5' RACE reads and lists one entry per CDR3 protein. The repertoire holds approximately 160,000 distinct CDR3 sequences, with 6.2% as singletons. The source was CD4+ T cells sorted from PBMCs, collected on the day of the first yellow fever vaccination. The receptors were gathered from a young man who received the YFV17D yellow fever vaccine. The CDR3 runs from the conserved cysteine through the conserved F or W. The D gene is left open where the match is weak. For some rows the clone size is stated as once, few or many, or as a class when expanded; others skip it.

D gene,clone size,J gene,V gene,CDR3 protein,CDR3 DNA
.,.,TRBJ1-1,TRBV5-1,CASSLAGTADTEAFF,TGCGCCAGCAGCTTGGCTGGGACGGCAGATACTGAAGCTTTCTTT
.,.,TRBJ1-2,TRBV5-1,CASSLSQGYGYTF,TGCGCCAGCAGCTTGAGCCAGGGATATGGCTACACCTTC
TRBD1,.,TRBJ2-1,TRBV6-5,CASSYSWDRGNEQFF,TGTGCCAGCAGTTACTCGTGGGACAGGGGGAATGAGCAGTTCTTC
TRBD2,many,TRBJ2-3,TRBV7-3,CASGTSGGAGYTQYF,TGTGCCAGCGGGACTAGCGGGGGGGCGGGGTATACGCAGTATTTT
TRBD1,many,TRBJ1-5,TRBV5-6,CASSLARGGEFANQPQHF,TGTGCCAGCAGCTTGGCTCGAGGGGGCGAATTCGCCAATCAGCCCCAGCATTTT
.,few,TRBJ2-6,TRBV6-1,CASRNPASGANVLTF,TGTGCCAGCAGGAACCCAGCCTCTGGGGCCAACGTCCTGACTTTC
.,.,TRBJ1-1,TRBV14,CASSQDSNTEAFF,TGTGCCAGCAGCCAAGATTCCAACACTGAAGCTTTCTTT
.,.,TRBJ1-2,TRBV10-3,CAIRGGTAYGYTF,TGTGCCATCAGGGGTGGTACGGCCTATGGCTACACCTTC
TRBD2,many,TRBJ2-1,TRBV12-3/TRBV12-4,CASTPSRGYNEQFF,TGTGCCAGCACCCCCTCGCGGGGGTACAATGAGCAGTTCTTC
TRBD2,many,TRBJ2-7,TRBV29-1,CSVDTSGGWNEQYF,TGCAGCGTTGACACTAGCGGGGGCTGGAACGAGCAGTACTTC
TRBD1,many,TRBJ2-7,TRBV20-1,CSARATGIRYEQYF,TGCAGTGCTCGAGCGACAGGGATCCGATACGAGCAGTACTTC
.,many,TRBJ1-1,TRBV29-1,CSVDVVGRGGEAFF,TGCAGCGTTGACGTGGTCGGTAGAGGGGGTGAAGCTTTCTTT
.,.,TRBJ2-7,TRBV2,CASSADGGLSEQYF,TGTGCCAGCAGTGCTGACGGGGGCCTCTCGGAGCAGTACTTC
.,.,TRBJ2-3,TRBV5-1,CATSLGASGSTDTQYF,TGCGCCACCAGCTTGGGGGCTAGCGGTTCCACAGATACGCAGTATTTT
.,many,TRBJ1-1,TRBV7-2,CASSSHTAEAFF,TGTGCCAGCAGCTCCCACACGGCTGAAGCTTTCTTT
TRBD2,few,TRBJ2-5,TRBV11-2,CASSLSSGLAVGGAQYF,TGTGCCAGCAGCCTTTCTTCCGGACTAGCGGTGGGTGGGGCCCAGTACTTC
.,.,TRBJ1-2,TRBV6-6,CASRDGYGYTF,TGTGCCAGCAGAGACGGCTATGGCTACACCTTC
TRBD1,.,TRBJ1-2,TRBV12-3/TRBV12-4,CASSPRRDSYGYTF,TGTGCCAGCAGTCCCCGACGGGACAGCTATGGCTACACCTTC
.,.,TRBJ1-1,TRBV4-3,CASSQEFSWVFTEAFF,TGCGCCAGCAGCCAAGAGTTCTCATGGGTGTTCACTGAAGCTTTCTTT